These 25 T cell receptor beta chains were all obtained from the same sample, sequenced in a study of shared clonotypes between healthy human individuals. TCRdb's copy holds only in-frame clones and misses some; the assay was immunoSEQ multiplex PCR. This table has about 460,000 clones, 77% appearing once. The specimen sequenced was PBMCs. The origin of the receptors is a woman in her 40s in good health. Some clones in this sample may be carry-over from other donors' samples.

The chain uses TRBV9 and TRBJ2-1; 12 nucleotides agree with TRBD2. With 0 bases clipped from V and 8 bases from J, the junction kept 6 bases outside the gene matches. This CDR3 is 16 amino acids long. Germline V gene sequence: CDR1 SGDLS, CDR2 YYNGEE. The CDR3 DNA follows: TGTGCCAGCAGCGTAGTTCTAGCGGGAGGGCGGGATGAGCAGTTCTTC. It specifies CASSVVLAGGRDEQFF.

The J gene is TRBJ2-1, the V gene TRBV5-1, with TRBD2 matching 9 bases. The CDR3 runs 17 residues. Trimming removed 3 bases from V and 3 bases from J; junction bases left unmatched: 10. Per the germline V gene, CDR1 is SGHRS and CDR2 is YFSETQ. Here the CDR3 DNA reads TGCGCCAGCAGCTGGGGCCCTAGCGGGGTGGGCTACAATGAGCAGTTCTTC. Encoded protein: CASSWGPSGVGYNEQFF. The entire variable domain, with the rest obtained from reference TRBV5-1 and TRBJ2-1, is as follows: KAGVTQTPRYLIKTRGQQVTLSCSPISGHRSVSWYQQTPGQGLQFLFEYFSETQRNKGNFPGRFSGRQFSNSRSEMNVSTLELGDSALYLCASSWGPSGVGYNEQFFGPGTRLTVL.

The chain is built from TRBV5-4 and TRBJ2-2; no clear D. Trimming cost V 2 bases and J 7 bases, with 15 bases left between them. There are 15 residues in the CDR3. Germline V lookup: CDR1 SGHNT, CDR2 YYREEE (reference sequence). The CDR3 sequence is CASSFIAQGFGELFF. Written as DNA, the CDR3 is TGTGCCAGCAGCTTTATCGCGCAAGGATTCGGGGAGCTGTTTTTT.

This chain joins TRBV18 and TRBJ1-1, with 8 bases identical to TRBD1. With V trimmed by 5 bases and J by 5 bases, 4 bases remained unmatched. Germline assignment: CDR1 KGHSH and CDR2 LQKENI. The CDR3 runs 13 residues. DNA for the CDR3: TGTGCCAGCTCAGACAGGGGTGGGACTGAAGCTTTCTTT. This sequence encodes CASSDRGGTEAFF.

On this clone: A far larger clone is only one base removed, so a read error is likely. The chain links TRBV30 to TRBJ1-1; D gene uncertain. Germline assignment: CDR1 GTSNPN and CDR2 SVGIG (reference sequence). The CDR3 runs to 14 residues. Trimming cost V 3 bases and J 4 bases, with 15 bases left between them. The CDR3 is CAWRDSPASTEAFF. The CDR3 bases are TGTGCCTGGAGGGACTCGCCGGCGAGCACTGAAGCTTTCTTT.

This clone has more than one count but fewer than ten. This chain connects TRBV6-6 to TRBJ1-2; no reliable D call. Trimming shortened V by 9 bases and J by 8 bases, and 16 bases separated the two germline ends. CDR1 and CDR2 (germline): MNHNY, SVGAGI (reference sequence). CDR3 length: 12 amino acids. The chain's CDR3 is CASATGVGGYTF. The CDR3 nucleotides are TGTGCCAGTGCTACGGGCGTTGGGGGCTACACCTTC.

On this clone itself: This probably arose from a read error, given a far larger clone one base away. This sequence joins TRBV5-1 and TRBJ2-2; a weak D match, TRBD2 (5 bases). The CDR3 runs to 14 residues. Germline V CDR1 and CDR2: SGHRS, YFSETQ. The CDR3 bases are TGCGCCAGCAGCTTGGCACAGAGCACCGGGGAGCCGTTTTTT. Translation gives CASSLAQSTGEPFF.

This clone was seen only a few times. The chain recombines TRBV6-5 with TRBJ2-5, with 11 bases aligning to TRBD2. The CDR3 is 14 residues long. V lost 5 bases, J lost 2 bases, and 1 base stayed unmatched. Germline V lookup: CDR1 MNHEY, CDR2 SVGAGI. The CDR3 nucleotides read TGTGCCAGCAGTCGACTAGCGGGGCAAGAGACCCAGTACTTC. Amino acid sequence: CASSRLAGQETQYF.

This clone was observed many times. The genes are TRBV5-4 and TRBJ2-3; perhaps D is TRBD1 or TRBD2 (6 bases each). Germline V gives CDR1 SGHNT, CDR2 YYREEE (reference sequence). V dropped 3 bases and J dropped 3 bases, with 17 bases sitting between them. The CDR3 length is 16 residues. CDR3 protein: CASSWGLGAGTDTQYF. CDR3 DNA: TGTGCCAGCAGCTGGGGGCTAGGGGCGGGAACAGATACGCAGTATTTT.

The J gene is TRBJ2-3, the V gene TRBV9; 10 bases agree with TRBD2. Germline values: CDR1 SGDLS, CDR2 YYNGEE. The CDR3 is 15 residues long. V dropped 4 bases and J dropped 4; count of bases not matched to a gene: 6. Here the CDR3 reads CASSPRAGGSDTQYF. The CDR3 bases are TGTGCCAGCAGCCCCCGAGCGGGAGGGTCAGATACGCAGTATTTT.

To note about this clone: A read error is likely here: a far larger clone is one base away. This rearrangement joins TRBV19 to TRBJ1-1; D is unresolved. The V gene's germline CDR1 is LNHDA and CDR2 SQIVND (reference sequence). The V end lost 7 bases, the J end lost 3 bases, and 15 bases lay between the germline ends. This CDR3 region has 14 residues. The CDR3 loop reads CASTLDAAYTEAFF. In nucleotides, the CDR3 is TGTGCCAGTACCTTGGACGCGGCGTACACTGAAGCTTTCTTT.

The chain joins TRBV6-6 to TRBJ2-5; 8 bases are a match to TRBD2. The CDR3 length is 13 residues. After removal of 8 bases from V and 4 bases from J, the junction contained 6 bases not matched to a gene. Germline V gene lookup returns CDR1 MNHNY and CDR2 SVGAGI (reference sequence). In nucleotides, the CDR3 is TGTGCCAGCGGTCAGGCGGGGGGAGAGACCCAGTACTTC. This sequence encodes CASGQAGGETQYF.

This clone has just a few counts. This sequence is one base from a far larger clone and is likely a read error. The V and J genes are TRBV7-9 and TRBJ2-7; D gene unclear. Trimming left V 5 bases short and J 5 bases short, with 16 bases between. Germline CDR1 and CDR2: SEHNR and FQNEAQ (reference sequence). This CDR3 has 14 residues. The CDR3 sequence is CASSRATISHEQYF. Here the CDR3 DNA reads TGTGCCAGCAGCAGGGCTACGATATCCCACGAGCAGTACTTC.

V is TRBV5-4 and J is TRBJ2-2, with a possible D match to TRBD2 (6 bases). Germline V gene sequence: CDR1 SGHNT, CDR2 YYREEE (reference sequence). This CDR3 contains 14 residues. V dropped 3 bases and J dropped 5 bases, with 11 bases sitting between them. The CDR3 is CASSSGSSTGELFF. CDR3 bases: TGTGCCAGCAGCTCCGGGAGTTCGACCGGGGAGCTGTTTTTT. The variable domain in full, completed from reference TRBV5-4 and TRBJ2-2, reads ETGVTQSPTHLIKTRGQQVTLRCSSQSGHNTVSWYQQALGQGPQFIFQYYREEENGRGNFPPRFSGLQFPNYSSELNVNALELDDSALYLCASSSGSSTGELFFGEGSRLTVL.

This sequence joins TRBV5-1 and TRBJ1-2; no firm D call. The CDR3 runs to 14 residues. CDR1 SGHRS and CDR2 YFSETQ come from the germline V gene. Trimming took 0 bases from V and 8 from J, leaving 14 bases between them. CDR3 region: CASSLEGRPEGYTF. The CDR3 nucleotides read TGCGCCAGCAGCTTGGAGGGCCGACCGGAGGGCTACACCTTC.

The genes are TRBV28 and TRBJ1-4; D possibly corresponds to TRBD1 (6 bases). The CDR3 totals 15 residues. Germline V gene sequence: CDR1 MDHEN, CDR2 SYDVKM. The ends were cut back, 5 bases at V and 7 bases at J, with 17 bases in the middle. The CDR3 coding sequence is TGTGCCAGCAGTCCGGTACAGGGTTTCGTTGAAAAACTGTTTTTT. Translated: CASSPVQGFVEKLFF.

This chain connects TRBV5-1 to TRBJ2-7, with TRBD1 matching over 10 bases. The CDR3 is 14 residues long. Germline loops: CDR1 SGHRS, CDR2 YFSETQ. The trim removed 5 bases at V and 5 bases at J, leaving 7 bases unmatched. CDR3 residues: CASRRDRGWHEQYF. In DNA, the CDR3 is TGCGCCAGCAGAAGGGACAGGGGATGGCACGAGCAGTACTTC.

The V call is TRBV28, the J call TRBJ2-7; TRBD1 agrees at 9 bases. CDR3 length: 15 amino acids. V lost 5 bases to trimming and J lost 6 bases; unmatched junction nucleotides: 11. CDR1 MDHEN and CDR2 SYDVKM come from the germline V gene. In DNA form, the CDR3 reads TGTGCCAGCAGTCCCTCTTGGGACAGGGTGGCCGAGCAGTACTTC. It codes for CASSPSWDRVAEQYF.

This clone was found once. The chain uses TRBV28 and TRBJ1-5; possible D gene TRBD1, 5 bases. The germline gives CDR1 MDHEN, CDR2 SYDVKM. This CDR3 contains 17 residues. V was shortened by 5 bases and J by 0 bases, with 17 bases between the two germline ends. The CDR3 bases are TGTGCCAGCAGTCCCCTGGGGTTGGGGGATAGCAATCAGCCCCAGCATTTT. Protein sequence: CASSPLGLGDSNQPQHF.

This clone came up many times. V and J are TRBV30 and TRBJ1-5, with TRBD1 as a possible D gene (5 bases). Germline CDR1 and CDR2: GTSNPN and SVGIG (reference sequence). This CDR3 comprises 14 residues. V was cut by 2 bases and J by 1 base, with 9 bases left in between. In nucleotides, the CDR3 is TGTGCCTGGAGTATGGCAGGGAGCAATCAGCCCCAGCATTTT. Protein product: CAWSMAGSNQPQHF.

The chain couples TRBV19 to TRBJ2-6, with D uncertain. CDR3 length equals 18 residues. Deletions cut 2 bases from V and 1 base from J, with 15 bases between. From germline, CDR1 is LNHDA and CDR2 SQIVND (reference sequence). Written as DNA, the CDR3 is TGTGCCAGTAGTATATTAGGCAGCCCGCGGTCTGGGGCCAACGTCCTGACTTTC. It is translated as CASSILGSPRSGANVLTF.

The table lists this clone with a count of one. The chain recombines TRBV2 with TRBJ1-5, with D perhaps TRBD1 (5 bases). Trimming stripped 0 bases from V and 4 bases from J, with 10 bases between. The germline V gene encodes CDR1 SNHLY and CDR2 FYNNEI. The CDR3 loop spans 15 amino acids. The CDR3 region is CASSEALRGNQPQHF. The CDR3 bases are TGTGCCAGCAGTGAAGCGCTTCGGGGGAATCAGCCCCAGCATTTT.

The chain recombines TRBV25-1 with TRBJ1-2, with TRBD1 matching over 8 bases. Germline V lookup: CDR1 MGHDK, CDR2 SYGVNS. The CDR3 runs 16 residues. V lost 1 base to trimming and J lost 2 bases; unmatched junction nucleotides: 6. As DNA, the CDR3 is TGTGCCAGCAGTGAATTCGGTGGGACAGGAAACTATGGCTACACCTTC. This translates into CASSEFGGTGNYGYTF.

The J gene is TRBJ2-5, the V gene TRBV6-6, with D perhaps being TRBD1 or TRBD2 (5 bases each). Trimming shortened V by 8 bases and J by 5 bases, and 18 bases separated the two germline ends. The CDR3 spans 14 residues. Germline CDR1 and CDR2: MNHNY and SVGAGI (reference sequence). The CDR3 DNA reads TGTGCCAGCGCAGGGAAGGAGGTGTGGGAGACCCAGTACTTC. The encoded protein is CASAGKEVWETQYF.

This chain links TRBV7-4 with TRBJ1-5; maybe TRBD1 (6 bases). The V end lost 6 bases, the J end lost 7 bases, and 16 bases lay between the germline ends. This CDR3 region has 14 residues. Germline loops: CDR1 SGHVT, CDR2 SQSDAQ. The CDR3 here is CASSPRGSRQPQHF. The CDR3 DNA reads TGTGCCAGCAGTCCCAGGGGTTCAAGGCAGCCCCAGCATTTT.